These 20 T cell receptor beta chains were all obtained from the same sample, sequenced in a study of CD8 T cells in Susac syndrome. The RNA, about 0.45 to 1 ug, was put through reverse transcription using random hexamers. One entry per CDR3 protein, called by TCRdb with MiXCR from the immunoSEQ multiplex PCR reads. The sample holds approximately 180,000 distinct CDR3 sequences; under 97% are singletons and the top ten take 0.093%. Sequencing was carried out using CD4+ T cells from PBMCs. The source of these receptors is a human donor with multiple sclerosis.

The chain employs TRBV20-1 and TRBJ2-3; D not resolved. Germline CDR1 DFQATT, CDR2 SNEGSKA (reference sequence). The V gene lost 3 bases and the J gene lost 2 bases, with 12 bases spanning the gap. The CDR3 totals 14 residues. DNA for the CDR3: TGCAGTGCTAGGCATGTGGGCTCCACAGATACGCAGTATTTT. This gives the protein CSARHVGSTDTQYF.

The chain joins TRBV30 to TRBJ1-5; D remains ambiguous. The CDR3 loop spans 12 amino acids. Germline V gene lookup returns CDR1 GTSNPN and CDR2 SVGIG (reference sequence). Trimming took 5 bases from V and 5 from J, leaving 10 bases between them. The CDR3 loop is CAWGRGDQPQHF. The CDR3 DNA follows: TGTGCCTGGGGACGTGGGGATCAGCCCCAGCATTTT.

The rearrangement uses TRBV18 and TRBJ1-5, with a possible D match to TRBD1 (5 bases). The CDR3 totals 13 residues. Trimming removed 4 bases at V and 3 bases at J, with 7 bases between. CDR1 and CDR2 (germline): KGHSH, LQKENI. In nucleotides, the CDR3 is TGTGCCAGCTCACGGGACGCCAATCAGCCCCAGCATTTT. Translated, it gives CASSRDANQPQHF.

This chain joins TRBV11-3 and TRBJ2-5; D remains unclear. The length of the CDR3 is 13 residues. The germline CDR1 and CDR2 sequences are SGHNT and YENEEA. The V gene lost 2 bases and the J gene lost 6 bases, with 10 bases spanning the gap. The CDR3 loop is CASSLSRVKTQYF. The CDR3, as DNA: TGTGCCAGCAGCTTATCAAGGGTAAAGACCCAGTACTTC.

The V gene is TRBV20-1, the J gene TRBJ2-4, with D perhaps TRBD2 (5 bases). Germline V gene lookup returns CDR1 DFQATT and CDR2 SNEGSKA (reference sequence). This CDR3 has 14 residues. Deletions cut 5 bases from V and 0 bases from J, with 11 bases between. CDR3 DNA sequence: TGCAGTGCTGTAGCGAGCACAGCCAAAAACATTCAGTACTTC. This translates into CSAVASTAKNIQYF.

This chain links TRBV3-1 with TRBJ2-1, with 7 bases identical to TRBD1. The CDR3 has 15 residues. In germline, CDR1 is LGHDT, CDR2 YNNKEL (reference sequence). The ends lost 0 bases at V and 3 bases at J; junction bases unmatched: 2. CDR3: CASSQDGTDYNEQFF. The CDR3 DNA follows: TGTGCCAGCAGCCAAGACGGGACAGACTACAATGAGCAGTTCTTC.

The chain couples TRBV9 to TRBJ2-1; maybe TRBD2 (5 bases). Germline-derived CDR1 and CDR2 are SGDLS and YYNGEE. The CDR3 covers 15 residues. Deletions cut 1 base from V and 7 bases from J, with 15 bases between. CDR3 region: CASSVKNRDLNEQFF. For the CDR3, the DNA is TGTGCCAGCAGCGTAAAGAATCGGGATCTGAATGAGCAGTTCTTC.

This chain connects TRBV6-6 to TRBJ2-4; TRBD1 aligns across 8 bases. Germline lookup yields CDR1 MNHNY and CDR2 SVGAGI (reference sequence). V shed 6 bases and J 9 bases; nucleotides not matched to a gene: 4. There are 12 residues in the CDR3. In DNA form, the CDR3 reads TGTGCCAGCAGCCACAGGGGGTTCATTCAGTACTTC. It translates to CASSHRGFIQYF.

The chain is built from TRBV14 and TRBJ1-1, with D maybe TRBD1 (6 bases). Per the germline V gene, CDR1 is SGHDN and CDR2 is FVKESK. Trimming shortened V by 6 bases and J by 3 bases, and 17 bases separated the two germline ends. The CDR3 has 15 residues. CDR3 coding DNA: TGTGCCAGCAGTTCTGGGGGGCGGTTCCACACTGAAGCTTTCTTT. Its protein product is CASSSGGRFHTEAFF. Using reference TRBV14 and TRBJ1-1 for the parts outside the CDR3, the full variable domain is EAGVTQFPSHSVIEKGQTVTLRCDPISGHDNLYWYRRVMGKEIKFLLHFVKESKQDESGMPNNRFLAERTGGTYSTLKVQPAELEDSGVYFCASSSGGRFHTEAFFGQGTRLTVV.

V usage is TRBV13 and J usage is TRBJ1-1; maybe TRBD1 (6 bases). The CDR3 totals 15 residues. Germline assignment: CDR1 PRHDT and CDR2 FYEKMQ (reference sequence). Trimming took off 5 bases at V and 1 base at J, with 14 bases between the two ends. CDR3 bases: TGTGCCAGCAGCGCCCTGGGACAACCGAACACTGAAGCTTTCTTT. It yields the protein CASSALGQPNTEAFF.

The rearrangement joins TRBV12-5 to TRBJ1-2; 9 nucleotides match TRBD1. V lost 7 bases, J lost 8 bases, and 11 bases stayed unmatched. There are 14 residues in the CDR3. Per the germline V gene, CDR1 is LGHNT and CDR2 is FRNRAP. For the CDR3, the DNA is TGTGCTAGTGAACCGGACAGGGGTTGGGGCGGCTACACCTTC. Translated, it gives CASEPDRGWGGYTF.

This chain joins TRBV20-1 and TRBJ1-6, with 9 bases aligning to TRBD1. The germline V gene encodes CDR1 DFQATT and CDR2 SNEGSKA (reference sequence). The trim removed 5 bases at V and 7 bases at J, leaving 9 bases unmatched. The CDR3 is made up of 15 amino acids. The CDR3 loop reads CSAQLSGTGNSPLHF. In nucleotides, the CDR3 is TGCAGTGCTCAACTCTCCGGGACAGGGAATTCACCCCTCCACTTT.

This sequence joins TRBV29-1 and TRBJ1-1; D call uncertain. Per the germline V gene, CDR1 is SQVTM and CDR2 is ANQGSEA. The CDR3 has 12 amino acids. Trimming left V 6 bases short and J 6 bases short, with 14 bases between. CDR3 sequence (DNA): TGCAGCGTCGCGGAGGCGCTACCTGAAGCTTTCTTT. This encodes CSVAEALPEAFF.

The CDR3 DNA is TGTGCCTGGAGCGAGACAGGGGGCACTGAAGCTTTCTTT. Its translation is CAWSETGGTEAFF. The rearrangement links TRBV30 to TRBJ1-1, with 9 bases aligning to TRBD1. Germline V CDR1 and CDR2: GTSNPN, SVGIG (reference sequence). The CDR3 is 13 amino acids. With V trimmed by 3 bases and J by 4 bases, 3 bases remained unmatched. The full variable domain, its missing parts supplied by reference TRBV30 and TRBJ1-1, is SQTIHQWPATLVQPVGSPLSLECTVEGTSNPNLYWYRQAAGRGLQLLFYSVGIGQISSEVPQNLSASRPQDRQFILSSKKLLLSDSGFYLCAWSETGGTEAFFGQGTRLTVV.

The chain joins TRBV30 to TRBJ2-3, with a possible D match to TRBD2 (5 bases). Per germline, CDR1 GTSNPN and CDR2 SVGIG (reference sequence). This CDR3 spans 15 amino acids. Deletions cut 8 bases from V and 5 bases from J, with 23 bases between. CDR3 coding DNA: TGTGCCCGTGGGAACGGACTTTTACTCAAAGATACGCAGTATTTT. This codes for CARGNGLLLKDTQYF.

V gene TRBV9 combines with J gene TRBJ2-2, with D perhaps being TRBD1 or TRBD2 (6 bases each). Germline V gene sequence: CDR1 SGDLS, CDR2 YYNGEE. V dropped 4 bases and J dropped 4 bases, with 20 bases sitting between them. This CDR3 contains 17 residues. The CDR3 DNA sequence: TGTGCCAGCAGCAAGGGGGGCCCAAGGTCGAGCACCGGGGAGCTGTTTTTT. Translation gives CASSKGGPRSSTGELFF. Drawing the rest from reference TRBV9 and TRBJ2-2, the complete variable domain is DSGVTQTPKHLITATGQRVTLRCSPRSGDLSVYWYQQSLDQGLQFLIQYYNGEERAKGNILERFSAQQFPDLHSELNLSSLELGDSALYFCASSKGGPRSSTGELFFGEGSRLTVL.

The chain links TRBV9 to TRBJ2-1; 10 nucleotides line up with TRBD2. Looked up from germline, CDR1 is SGDLS and CDR2 is YYNGEE. The CDR3 totals 17 residues. J gave up 0 bases and V 4 bases, and 7 bases lay outside the gene matches. The CDR3 protein is CASSTPVAGGSYNEQFF. CDR3 nucleotide sequence: TGTGCCAGCAGCACCCCGGTAGCGGGGGGCTCCTACAATGAGCAGTTCTTC.

The rearrangement links TRBV9 to TRBJ1-1, with D perhaps matching TRBD1 (6 bases). Germline V gene lookup returns CDR1 SGDLS and CDR2 YYNGEE. V lost 0 bases to trimming and J lost 3 bases, with 9 bases between them. The CDR3 has 14 residues. The CDR3 here is CASSVGQGHTEAFF. CDR3 DNA sequence: TGTGCCAGCAGCGTAGGGCAGGGGCACACTGAAGCTTTCTTT.

The genes are TRBV7-2 and TRBJ1-4; unclear D gene. V lost 1 base, J lost 8 bases, and 8 bases lay in between. Germline CDR1 reads SGHTA; CDR2 reads FQGNSA. The CDR3 has 13 residues. CDR3 sequence reads: CASSLVTSEKLFF. CDR3 coding DNA: TGTGCCAGCAGCTTAGTAACATCAGAAAAACTGTTTTTT.

This chain links TRBV29-1 with TRBJ2-4; TRBD1 or TRBD2 may be the D gene (5 bases each). From germline, CDR1 is SQVTM and CDR2 ANQGSEA. Trimming cost V 5 bases and J 6 bases, with 14 bases left between them. The CDR3 consists of 13 residues. The CDR3 spells CSVLRGAPNIQYF. Here the CDR3 DNA reads TGCAGCGTTTTGAGAGGGGCCCCAAACATTCAGTACTTC.